This entry is about one TCR beta chain. Antigen specificity is unknown. Germline CDR1 SGHVS, CDR2 FNYEAQ. The CDR3 length is 14 residues. V was cut by 1 base and J by 8 bases, with 12 bases left in between. This sample stems from a study of response to subunit inactivated influenza vaccine. Study results and caveats: A suggestion made by the authors is that each seasonal influenza vaccination recruits few new T cells.

TCRdb re-derived calls from the RT-PCR reads in MiXCR, one entry per CDR3 protein. The table lists more than 250,000 distinct CDR3 sequences, 21% of them singletons. This receptor was obtained from a man aged 45-69 years who received an inactivated influenza vaccine. V and J are TRBV7-6 and TRBJ2-1; D might be TRBD2 (5 bases). Sample: PBMCs from blood, taken less than 22 months after vaccination. The CDR3 protein is CASSLVTSWDEQFF. In DNA, the CDR3 is TGTGCCAGCAGCTTAGTAACTAGTTGGGATGAGCAGTTCTTC.